Sequencing of this T cell receptor (beta chain) was carried out in a study of T cell changes during pregnancy in multiple sclerosis. The CDR3 is made up of 15 amino acids. Germline V gene data show CDR1 as MNHNY and CDR2 as SVGAGI (reference sequence). V was clipped by 0 bases and J by 3 bases; unmatched bases: 5. Repertoires were generated with immunoSEQ multiplex PCR, while TCRdb's copy carries only in-frame clones and drops some. The sample comprises roughly 80,000 clones, about 91% of which are singletons, and around 2.6% rests with the top ten. The sample was peripheral blood, taken before pregnancy. The rearrangement links TRBV6-6 to TRBJ2-7; 7 nucleotides agree with TRBD2. The TCR sequence derives from a female donor with multiple sclerosis, enrolled in a pregnancy study. The CDR3 loop reads CASSYSGRGDYEQYF. The CDR3 coding sequence is TGTGCCAGCAGTTACTCGGGGAGGGGAGACTACGAGCAGTACTTC.